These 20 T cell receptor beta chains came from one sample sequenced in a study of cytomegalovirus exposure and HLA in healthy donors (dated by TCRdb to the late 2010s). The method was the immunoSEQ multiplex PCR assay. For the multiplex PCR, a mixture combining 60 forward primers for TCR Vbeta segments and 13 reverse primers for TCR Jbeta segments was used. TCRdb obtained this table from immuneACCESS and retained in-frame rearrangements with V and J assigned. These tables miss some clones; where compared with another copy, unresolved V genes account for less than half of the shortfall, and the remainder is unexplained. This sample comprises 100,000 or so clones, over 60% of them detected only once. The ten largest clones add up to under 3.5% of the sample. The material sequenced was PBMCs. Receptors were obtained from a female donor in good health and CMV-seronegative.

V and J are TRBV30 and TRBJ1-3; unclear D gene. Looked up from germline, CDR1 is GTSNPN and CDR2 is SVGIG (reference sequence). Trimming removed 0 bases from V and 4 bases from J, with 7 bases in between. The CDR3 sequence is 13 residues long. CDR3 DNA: TGTGCCTGGAGTGTACTTTCCGGAAACACCATATATTTT. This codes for CAWSVLSGNTIYF.

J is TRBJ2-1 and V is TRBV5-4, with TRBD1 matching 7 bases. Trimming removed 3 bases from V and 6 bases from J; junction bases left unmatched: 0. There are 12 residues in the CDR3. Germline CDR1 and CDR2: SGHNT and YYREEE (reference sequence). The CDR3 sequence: CASSWTGNEQFF. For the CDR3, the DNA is TGTGCCAGCAGCTGGACAGGCAATGAGCAGTTCTTC.

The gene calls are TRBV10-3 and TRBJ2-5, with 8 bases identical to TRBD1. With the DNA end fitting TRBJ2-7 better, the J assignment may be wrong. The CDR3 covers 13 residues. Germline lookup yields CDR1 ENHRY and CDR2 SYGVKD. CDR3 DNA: TGTGCCATCAGGACGGACAGGGTAGGCGAGCAGTACTTC. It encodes CAIRTDRVGEQYF.

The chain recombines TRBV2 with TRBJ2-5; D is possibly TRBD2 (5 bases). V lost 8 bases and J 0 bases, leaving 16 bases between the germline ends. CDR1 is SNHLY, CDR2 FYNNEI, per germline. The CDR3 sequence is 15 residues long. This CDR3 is CASRIGVADQETQYF. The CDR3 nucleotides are TGTGCCAGCCGGATCGGGGTGGCCGACCAAGAGACCCAGTACTTC.

This chain's CDR3 is CASSPGQETQYF. The CDR3 nucleotides are TGTGCCAGCAGCCCGGGCCAAGAGACCCAGTACTTC. The chain is built from TRBV9 and TRBJ2-5; D unclear. Germline V gene data show CDR1 as SGDLS and CDR2 as YYNGEE. This CDR3 comprises 12 residues. Trimming left V 4 bases short and J 1 base short, with 5 bases between.

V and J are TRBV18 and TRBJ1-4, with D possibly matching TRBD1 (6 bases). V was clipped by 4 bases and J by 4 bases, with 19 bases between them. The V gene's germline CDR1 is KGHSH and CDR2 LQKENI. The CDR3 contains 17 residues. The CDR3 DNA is TGTGCCAGCTCACGATATCAAGTAGGACAGATTAATGAAAAACTGTTTTTT. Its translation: CASSRYQVGQINEKLFF.

The CDR3 protein is CASSLGRTGYHEQFF. In nucleotides, the CDR3 is TGTGCCAGCAGCTTAGGGCGGACAGGGTACCATGAGCAGTTCTTC. The chain recombines TRBV7-2 with TRBJ2-1, with 8 bases fitting TRBD1. V trimming: 1 base; J trimming: 8 bases; junction bases outside the gene matches: 7. The length of the CDR3 is 15 residues. CDR1 is SGHTA and CDR2 is FQGNSA in the germline V gene.

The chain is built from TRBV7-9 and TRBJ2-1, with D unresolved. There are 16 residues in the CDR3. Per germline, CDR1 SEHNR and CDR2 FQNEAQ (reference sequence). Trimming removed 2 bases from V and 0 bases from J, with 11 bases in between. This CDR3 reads CASSLLAVRSYNEQFF. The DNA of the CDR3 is TGTGCCAGCAGCTTACTGGCGGTCCGCTCCTACAATGAGCAGTTCTTC.

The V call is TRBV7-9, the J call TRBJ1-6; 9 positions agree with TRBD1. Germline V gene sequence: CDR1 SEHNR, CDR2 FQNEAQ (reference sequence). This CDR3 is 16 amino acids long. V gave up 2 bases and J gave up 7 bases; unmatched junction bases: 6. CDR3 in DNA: TGTGCCAGCAGCTTAAACCTTGGACAGGGGAATTCACCCCTCCACTTT. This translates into CASSLNLGQGNSPLHF.

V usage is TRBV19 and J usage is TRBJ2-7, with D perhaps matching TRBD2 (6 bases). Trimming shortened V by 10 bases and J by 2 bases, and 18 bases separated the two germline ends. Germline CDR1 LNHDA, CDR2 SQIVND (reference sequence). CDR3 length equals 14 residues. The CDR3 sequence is CATRRAANTYEQYF. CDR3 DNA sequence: TGTGCCACCAGGAGGGCAGCAAATACCTACGAGCAGTACTTC.

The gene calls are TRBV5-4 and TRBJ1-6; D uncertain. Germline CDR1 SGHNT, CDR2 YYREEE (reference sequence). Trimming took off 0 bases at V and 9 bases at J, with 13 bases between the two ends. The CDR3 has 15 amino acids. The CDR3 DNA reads TGTGCCAGCAGCTTGGATGGAGGGCATCTTTCACCCCTCCACTTT. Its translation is CASSLDGGHLSPLHF.

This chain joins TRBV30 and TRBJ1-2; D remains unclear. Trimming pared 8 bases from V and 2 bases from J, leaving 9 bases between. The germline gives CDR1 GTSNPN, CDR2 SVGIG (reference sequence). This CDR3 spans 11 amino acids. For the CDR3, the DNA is TGTGCCCTGACGGGGAACTATGGCTACACCTTC. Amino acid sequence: CALTGNYGYTF.

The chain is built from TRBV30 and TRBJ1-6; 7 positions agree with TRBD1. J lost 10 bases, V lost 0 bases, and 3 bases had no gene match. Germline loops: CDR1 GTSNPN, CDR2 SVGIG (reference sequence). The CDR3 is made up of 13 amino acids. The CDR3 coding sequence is TGTGCCTGGAGTGTTGACAGGGACTCACCCCTCCACTTT. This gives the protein CAWSVDRDSPLHF.

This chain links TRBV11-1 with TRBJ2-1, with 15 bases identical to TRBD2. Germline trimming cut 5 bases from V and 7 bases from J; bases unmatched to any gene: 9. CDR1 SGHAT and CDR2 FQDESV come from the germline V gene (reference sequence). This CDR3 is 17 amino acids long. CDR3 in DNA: TGTGCCAGCAGCACGGGACTAGCGGGGGGTAAGGGTAATGAGCAGTTCTTC. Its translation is CASSTGLAGGKGNEQFF.

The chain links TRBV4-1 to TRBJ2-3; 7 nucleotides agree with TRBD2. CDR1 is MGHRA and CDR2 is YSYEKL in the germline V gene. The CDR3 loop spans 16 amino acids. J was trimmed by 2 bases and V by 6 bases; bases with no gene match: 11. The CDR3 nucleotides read TGCGCCAGCAGTCAACACCTCGCGGGGGACACAGATACGCAGTATTTT. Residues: CASSQHLAGDTDTQYF.

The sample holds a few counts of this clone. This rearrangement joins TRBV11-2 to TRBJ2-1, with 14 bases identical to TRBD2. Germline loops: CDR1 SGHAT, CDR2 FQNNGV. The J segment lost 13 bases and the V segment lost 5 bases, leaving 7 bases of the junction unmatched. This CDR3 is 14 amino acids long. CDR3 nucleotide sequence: TGTGCCAGCAGCAAACGGACTAGCGGGGGGCTCCAGTTCTTC. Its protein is CASSKRTSGGLQFF.

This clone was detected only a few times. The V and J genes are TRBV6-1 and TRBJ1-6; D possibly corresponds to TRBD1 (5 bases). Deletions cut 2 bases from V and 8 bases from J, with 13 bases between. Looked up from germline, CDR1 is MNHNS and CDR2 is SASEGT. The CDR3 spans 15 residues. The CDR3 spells CASSELPRVDSPLHF. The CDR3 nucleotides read TGTGCCAGCAGTGAACTTCCCAGGGTAGATTCACCCCTCCACTTT.

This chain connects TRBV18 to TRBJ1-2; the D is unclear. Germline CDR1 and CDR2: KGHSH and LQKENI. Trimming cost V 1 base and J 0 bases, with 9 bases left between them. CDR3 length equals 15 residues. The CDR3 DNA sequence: TGTGCCAGCTCACCACTTCGGTTCCCTAACTATGGCTACACCTTC. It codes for CASSPLRFPNYGYTF.

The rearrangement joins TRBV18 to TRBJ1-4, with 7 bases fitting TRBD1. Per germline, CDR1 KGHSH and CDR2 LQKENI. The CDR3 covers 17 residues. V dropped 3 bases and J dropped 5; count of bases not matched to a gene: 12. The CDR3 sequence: CASSPPVPGQRNEKLFF. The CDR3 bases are TGTGCCAGCTCACCTCCCGTTCCGGGACAGAGGAATGAAAAACTGTTTTTT.

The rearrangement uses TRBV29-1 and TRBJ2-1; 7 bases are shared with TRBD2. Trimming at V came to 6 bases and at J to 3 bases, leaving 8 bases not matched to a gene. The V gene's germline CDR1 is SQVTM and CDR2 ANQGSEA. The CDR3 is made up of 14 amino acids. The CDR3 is CSVPGGGYYNEQFF. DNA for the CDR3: TGCAGCGTACCTGGGGGGGGGTACTACAATGAGCAGTTCTTC.